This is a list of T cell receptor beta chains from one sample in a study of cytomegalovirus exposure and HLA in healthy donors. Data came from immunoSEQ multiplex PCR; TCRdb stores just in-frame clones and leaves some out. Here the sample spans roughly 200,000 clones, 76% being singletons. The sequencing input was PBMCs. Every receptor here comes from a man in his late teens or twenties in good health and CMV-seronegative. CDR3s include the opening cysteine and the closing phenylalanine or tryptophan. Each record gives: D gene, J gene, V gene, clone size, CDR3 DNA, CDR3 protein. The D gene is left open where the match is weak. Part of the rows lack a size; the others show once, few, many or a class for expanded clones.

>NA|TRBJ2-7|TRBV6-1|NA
TGTGCCAGCAGAGAGCGCACAGGGTCCTACGAGCAGTACTTC
CASRERTGSYEQYF
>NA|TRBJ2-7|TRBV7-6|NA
TGTGCCAGCAGCTTGGAGATAAGCGGTACCTCCTACGAGCAGTACTTC
CASSLEISGTSYEQYF
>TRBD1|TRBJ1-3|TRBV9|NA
TGTGCCAGCAGCGTAGCGACAGGGAGGTCTGGAAACACCATATATTTT
CASSVATGRSGNTIYF
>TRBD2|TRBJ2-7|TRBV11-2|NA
TGTGCCAGCAGCCCCCCCGGGACTAGCTACGAGCAGTACTTC
CASSPPGTSYEQYF
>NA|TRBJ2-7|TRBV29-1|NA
TGCAGCGTTGATCTGGGAGTCTACGAGCAGTACTTC
CSVDLGVYEQYF
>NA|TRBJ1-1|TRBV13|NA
TGTGCCAGCAGCTTGCGGGGGCAGGGTGAAGCTTTCTTT
CASSLRGQGEAFF
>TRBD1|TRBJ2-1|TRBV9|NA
TGTGCCAGCAGCGTAGCCGGGACAGCGGATGAGCAGTTCTTC
CASSVAGTADEQFF
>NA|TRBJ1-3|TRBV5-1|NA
TGCGCCAGCAGCTCGATGACAGCATCCTCTGGAAACACCATATATTTT
CASSSMTASSGNTIYF
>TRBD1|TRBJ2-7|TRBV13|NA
TGTGCCAGCAGCTGGACAGGGGATGTTACCTACGAGCAGTACTTC
CASSWTGDVTYEQYF
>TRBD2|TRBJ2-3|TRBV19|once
TGTGCCAGTAGTACAACTAGCGTTTCTAGCACAGATACGCAGTATTTT
CASSTTSVSSTDTQYF
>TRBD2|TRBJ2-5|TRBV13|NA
TGTGCCAGCAGCTCAACTGGGCGGGAGGGCCGTAAGGAGACCCAGTACTTC
CASSSTGREGRKETQYF
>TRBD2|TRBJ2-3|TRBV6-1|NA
TGTGCCAGCAGTGAAGGTAGCGGGATCACAGATACGCAGTATTTT
CASSEGSGITDTQYF
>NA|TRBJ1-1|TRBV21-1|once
TGTGCCAGCAGCCCGACAGGGTTCAACACTGAAGCTTTCTTT
CASSPTGFNTEAFF
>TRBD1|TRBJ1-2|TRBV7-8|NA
TGTGCCAGCAGCTTAGCCGGGACAGGGGGCTGGGGAGGCTACACCTTC
CASSLAGTGGWGGYTF
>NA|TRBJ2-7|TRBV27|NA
TGTGCCAGCAGACCCGACAGCTCCTACGAGCAGTACTTC
CASRPDSSYEQYF
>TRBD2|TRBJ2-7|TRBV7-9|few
TGTGCCAGCAGCTTCTTAGCGGGAGATGCCTACGAGCAGTACTTC
CASSFLAGDAYEQYF
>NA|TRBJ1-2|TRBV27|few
TGTGCCAGCAGTTCCCTCAGGCAGGGGAGTCATGGCTACACCTTC
CASSSLRQGSHGYTF
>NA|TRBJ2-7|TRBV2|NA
TGTGCCAGCGGAACCCAGGGAATTACCTACGAGCAGTACTTC
CASGTQGITYEQYF
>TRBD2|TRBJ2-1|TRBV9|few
TGTGCCAGCAGCTCGGGCACTAGCGGATACAATGAGCAGTTCTTC
CASSSGTSGYNEQFF
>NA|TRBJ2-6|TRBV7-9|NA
TGTGCCAGCAGCTTACCCCATTCTGGGGCCAACGTCCTGACTTTC
CASSLPHSGANVLTF
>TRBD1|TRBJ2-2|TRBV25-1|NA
TGTGCCAGCAGTGCCCATCGGGACAGCACCGGGGAGCTGTTTTTT
CASSAHRDSTGELFF
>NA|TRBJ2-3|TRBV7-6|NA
TGTGCCAGCAGCTTAGGACACTCAAAAAGCACAGATACGCAGTATTTT
CASSLGHSKSTDTQYF
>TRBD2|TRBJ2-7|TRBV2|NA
TGTGCCAGCAACAGACAGGGGACTAGCGGCAACTACGAGCAGTACTTC
CASNRQGTSGNYEQYF
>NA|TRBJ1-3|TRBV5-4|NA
TGTGCCAGCAGCTCACAGAGCTCTGGAAACACCATATATTTT
CASSSQSSGNTIYF
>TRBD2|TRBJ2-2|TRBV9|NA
TGTGCCAGCAGAGCGGGAGGTAACACCGGGGAGCTGTTTTTT
CASRAGGNTGELFF
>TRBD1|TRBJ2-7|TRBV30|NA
TGTGCCTGGAGTGGGGACAGCCACCCCTCCTACGAGCAGTACTTC
CAWSGDSHPSYEQYF
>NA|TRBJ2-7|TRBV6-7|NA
TGTGCCAGCACTGCCCGGCTAGCGAGCTACGAGCAGTACTTC
CASTARLASYEQYF
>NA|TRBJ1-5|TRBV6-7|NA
TGTGCCAGCAGTTACGTGCTCCTAGGTCAGCCCCAGCATTTT
CASSYVLLGQPQHF
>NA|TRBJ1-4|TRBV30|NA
TGTGCCTCAATGGGACAAATGAATAATGAAAAACTGTTTTTT
CASMGQMNNEKLFF
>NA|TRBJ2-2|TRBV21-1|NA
TGTGCCAGCAGCAACTCGTGCGCGTCGGCTAGCGGGAGGGCCCGCACCGGGGAGCTGTTTTTT
CASSNSCASASGRARTGELFF
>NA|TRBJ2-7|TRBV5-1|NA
TGCGCCAGCAGCTTGGGGGGCGGGACCCACTACGAGCAGTACTTC
CASSLGGGTHYEQYF
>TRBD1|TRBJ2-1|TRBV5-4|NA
TGTGCCAGCAGCGTAGGGGGCGCCCCGGGGGAGCAGTTCTTC
CASSVGGAPGEQFF
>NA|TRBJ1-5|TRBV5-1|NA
TGCGCCAGCAGACCCTACCCAGGGGCGATTGAGGAGCCCCAGCATTTT
CASRPYPGAIEEPQHF
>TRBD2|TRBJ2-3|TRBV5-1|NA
TGCGCCAGCAGCTTTGACACTAGCGTCGCTAGCACAGATACGCAGTATTTT
CASSFDTSVASTDTQYF
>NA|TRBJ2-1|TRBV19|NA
TGTGCCAGTAGTATGGGTAGCGAGGGCAATGAGCAGTTCTTC
CASSMGSEGNEQFF
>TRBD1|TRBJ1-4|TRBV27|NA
TGTGCCAGCAGATCGGACAGGGAATACACCAACCGCTATGAAAAACTGTTTTTT
CASRSDREYTNRYEKLFF
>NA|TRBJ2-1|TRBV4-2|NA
TGTGCCAGCAGCCAGAGACACGACAGGAGCAGCTCCTACAATGAGCAGTTCTTC
CASSQRHDRSSSYNEQFF
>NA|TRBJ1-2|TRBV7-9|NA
TGTGCCAGCAGCTACGCCAGGGATAATAACTATGGCTACACCTTC
CASSYARDNNYGYTF
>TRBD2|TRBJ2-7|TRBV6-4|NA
TGTGCCAGCAGTACCGGGACTAGATCGTACGAGCAGTACTTC
CASSTGTRSYEQYF
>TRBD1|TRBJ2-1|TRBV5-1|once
TGCGCCAGCACCGCCGGGACAGGGGTTTACAATGAGCAGTTCTTC
CASTAGTGVYNEQFF
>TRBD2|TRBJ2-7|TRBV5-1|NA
TGCGCCAGCAGCTTGGGACTAGCGGGAGCTTCGGCCGAGCAGTACTTC
CASSLGLAGASAEQYF
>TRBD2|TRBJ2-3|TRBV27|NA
TGTGCCAGCAGTTTAAAGGCGACTAGCGCGACAGATACGCAGTATTTT
CASSLKATSATDTQYF
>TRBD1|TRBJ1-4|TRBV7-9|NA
TGTGCCACACAGAGGACCGGGACAGGGGCTGAAAAACTGTTTTTT
CATQRTGTGAEKLFF
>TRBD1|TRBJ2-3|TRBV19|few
TGTGCCAGTAGTGGGACAGTTCGCGATACGCAGTATTTT
CASSGTVRDTQYF
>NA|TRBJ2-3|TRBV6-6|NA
TGTGCCAGCAGTTACTCGATAAGGGGAGGAGATACGCAGTATTTT
CASSYSIRGGDTQYF
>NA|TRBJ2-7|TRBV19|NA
TGTGCCAGTAGTGGCTTAGGGGCTCCGAACGAGCAGTACTTC
CASSGLGAPNEQYF